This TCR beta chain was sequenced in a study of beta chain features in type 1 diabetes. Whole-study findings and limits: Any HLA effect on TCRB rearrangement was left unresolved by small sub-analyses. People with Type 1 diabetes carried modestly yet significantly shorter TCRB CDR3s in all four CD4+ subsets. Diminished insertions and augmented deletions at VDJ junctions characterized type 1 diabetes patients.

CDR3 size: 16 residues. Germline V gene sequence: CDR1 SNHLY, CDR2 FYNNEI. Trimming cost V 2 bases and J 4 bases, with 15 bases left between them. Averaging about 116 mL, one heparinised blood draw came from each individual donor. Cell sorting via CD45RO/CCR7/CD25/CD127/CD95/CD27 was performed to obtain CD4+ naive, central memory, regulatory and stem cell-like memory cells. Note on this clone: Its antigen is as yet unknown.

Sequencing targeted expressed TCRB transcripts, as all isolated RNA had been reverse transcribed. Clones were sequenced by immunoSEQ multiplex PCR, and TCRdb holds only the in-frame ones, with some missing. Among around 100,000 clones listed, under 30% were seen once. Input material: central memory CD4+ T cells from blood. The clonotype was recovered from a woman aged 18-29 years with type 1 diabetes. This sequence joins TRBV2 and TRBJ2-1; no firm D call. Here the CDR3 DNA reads TGTGCCAGCAGTGAACTCGAGCACCAGACTTACAATGAGCAGTTCTTC. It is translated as CASSELEHQTYNEQFF.